This entry concerns a single TCR beta chain. The antigen remains unidentified. This specimen comes from a study of neoadjuvant nivolumab and ipilimumab in lung cancer. General study results and limits: Only a single major-pathologic-response sample was available for clonality analysis. Resected tumors had greater TCR richness and clonality than uninvolved lung. From pretherapy to surgery, tumor richness and clonality rose with dual therapy. Pretherapy blood TCR richness correlated positively with resected tumor richness.

The germline V gene has CDR1 MDHEN and CDR2 SYDVKM. CDR3 length equals 11 residues. V shed 5 bases and J shed 2 bases, with 3 bases lying between them. Profiling relied on immunoSEQ multiplex PCR, and the TCRdb table lists in-frame clones only, not all of them. The sample consists of 7,500 to 10,000 clones, roughly four fifths of them appearing once. This chain links TRBV28 with TRBJ2-5, with D unclear. The input for sequencing was peripheral blood, taken before neoadjuvant nivolumab, alone or with ipilimumab. This TCR was sampled from an adult with non-small cell lung cancer. Written as DNA, the CDR3 is TGTGCCAGCAGTCGTCAAGAGACCCAGTACTTC. Amino acids: CASSRQETQYF.